One sample yielded the 10 T cell receptor beta chains listed below, sequenced in a study of blood T cell repertoires in COVID-19. TCRdb keeps only in-frame clones here, not all; method: immunoSEQ multiplex PCR. Of about 170,000 clones listed, 70% to 90% are singletons. The material sequenced was peripheral blood. The receptors here all came from a man between 35 and 55 years old who had recovered from COVID-19.

This chain uses TRBV7-2 with TRBJ1-2; TRBD1 might be the D (5 bases). Trimming stripped 4 bases from V and 8 bases from J, with 8 bases between. CDR1 SGHTA and CDR2 FQGNSA come from the germline V gene. This CDR3 region has 11 residues. The CDR3 reads CASSWGDGYTF. CDR3 nucleotides: TGTGCCAGCAGCTGGGGGGACGGCTACACCTTC.

In its sample, this clone was seen a few times. This rearrangement joins TRBV6-2 or TRBV6-3 to TRBJ2-2; D not certain. There are 13 residues in the CDR3. V lost 6 bases and J lost 5, with 10 bases in between. CDR1 and CDR2 (germline): MNHEY, SVGEGT. Here the CDR3 reads CASSFRVTGELFF. CDR3 sequence (DNA): TGTGCCAGCAGCTTTCGGGTAACCGGGGAGCTGTTTTTT.

This chain uses TRBV15 with TRBJ2-2; 10 nucleotides line up with TRBD1. This CDR3 is built from 17 residues. The germline CDR1 and CDR2 sequences are LNHNV and YYDKDF (reference sequence). The ends lost 5 bases at V and 4 bases at J; junction bases unmatched: 10. The CDR3 DNA is TGTGCCACCAGCCCCTTGACAGGGGGCGATGGCACCGGGGAGCTGTTTTTT. It codes for CATSPLTGGDGTGELFF.

The V and J genes are TRBV5-4 and TRBJ2-7, with TRBD2 identical over 9 bases. Germline loops: CDR1 SGHNT, CDR2 YYREEE (reference sequence). The V and J ends lost 1 base and 7 bases, in that order; junction bases with no gene match: 9. The CDR3 totals 15 residues. Here the CDR3 reads CASSLQKRGVWEQYF. CDR3 nucleotides: TGTGCCAGCAGCTTGCAAAAGCGGGGGGTATGGGAGCAGTACTTC.

This clone has only one observation. The CDR3 DNA follows: TGTGCCACCAGTGAGCCCGGGACAGGGGGCAGGGAGACCCAGTACTTC. It translates to CATSEPGTGGRETQYF. This sequence joins TRBV24-1 and TRBJ2-5, with 12 bases that match TRBD1. There are 16 residues in the CDR3. Losses at the gene ends were 4 bases for V and 5 bases for J; bases not matched to a gene: 7. Germline assignment: CDR1 KGHDR and CDR2 SFDVKD.

The chain links TRBV25-1 to TRBJ1-1; D is possibly TRBD1 (6 bases). V dropped 3 bases and J dropped 7 bases, with 12 bases sitting between them. Germline assignment: CDR1 MGHDK and CDR2 SYGVNS. The CDR3 consists of 13 residues. The CDR3 sequence: CASSDTGYNEAFF. CDR3 sequence (DNA): TGTGCCAGCAGTGATACAGGGTATAATGAAGCTTTCTTT. The full variable domain, completed using reference TRBV25-1 and TRBJ1-1, is EADIYQTPRYLVIGTGKKITLECSQTMGHDKMYWYQQDPGMELHLIHYSYGVNSTEKGDLSSESTVSRIRTEHFPLTLESARPSHTSQYLCASSDTGYNEAFFGQGTRLTVV.

CDR3 sequence reads: CASSLGSQETQYF. The CDR3 DNA follows: TGTGCCAGCAGCTTGGGCAGTCAAGAGACCCAGTACTTC. The genes are TRBV11-3 and TRBJ2-5, with unresolved D. Germline assignment: CDR1 SGHNT and CDR2 YENEEA. There are 13 residues in the CDR3. V lost 3 bases to trimming and J lost 2 bases, with 7 bases between them.

The CDR3 nucleotides read TGTGCCAGCAGTTACTCCGGGTTAGGTTCACCCCTCCACTTT. Amino acid sequence: CASSYSGLGSPLHF. The chain uses TRBV6-2 or TRBV6-3 and TRBJ1-6; D uncertain. V lost 0 bases and J lost 9, with 9 bases in between. CDR3 length: 14 residues. Germline V gives CDR1 MNHEY, CDR2 SVGEGT.

The genes are TRBV4-1 and TRBJ2-7; 10 bases agree with TRBD2. With V trimmed by 4 bases and J by 6 bases, 9 bases remained unmatched. CDR1 MGHRA and CDR2 YSYEKL come from the germline V gene. There are 15 residues in the CDR3. CDR3 region: CASSLQTSGNSEQYF. CDR3 sequence (DNA): TGCGCCAGCAGCCTCCAAACTAGCGGGAACTCCGAGCAGTACTTC.

The chain carries TRBV19 and TRBJ1-4; 7 bases match TRBD1. Unmatched junction bases numbered 9, after V lost 7 bases and J lost 7 bases. The CDR3 covers 14 residues. The germline gives CDR1 LNHDA, CDR2 SQIVND (reference sequence). The DNA of the CDR3 is TGTGCCAGTATGGTAAACAGGGGAGGTGAAAAACTGTTTTTT. Protein product: CASMVNRGGEKLFF.